This T cell receptor (beta chain) was found in a study of cytomegalovirus exposure and HLA in healthy donors. Study-wide findings and caveats: A missense variant in DCLRE1C was later tied to TCR beta V- and J-gene trimming. An analysis that came later showed most CMV-associated TCR beta chains appearing HLA-restricted. In a later analysis, donors in an Asian-associated ancestry cluster reportedly had fewer N-insertions in productive TCRs than the cohort mean. Sequencing had likely introduced a cluster of highly shared sequence variants as an artifact.

Germline CDR1 and CDR2: MNHNS and SASEGT. The CDR3 length is 14 residues. The germline V and J ends were trimmed by 7 bases and 0 bases, with 7 bases remaining between them. The PCR had 60 Vbeta and 13 Jbeta primers. Here immunoSEQ multiplex PCR was the method, and the copy in TCRdb shows in-frame clones only, minus some. The sample yields 75,000 to 100,000 clones, around 74% seen once. This clone was counted a few times. Its antigen is undetermined. The specimen was PBMCs. The chain has TRBV6-1 and TRBJ2-6; the D gene is possibly TRBD2 (5 bases). The TCR comes from a female donor in good health and CMV-seropositive. Here the CDR3 reads CASKRASGANVLTF. The CDR3 DNA is TGTGCCAGCAAGAGGGCCTCTGGGGCCAACGTCCTGACTTTC.